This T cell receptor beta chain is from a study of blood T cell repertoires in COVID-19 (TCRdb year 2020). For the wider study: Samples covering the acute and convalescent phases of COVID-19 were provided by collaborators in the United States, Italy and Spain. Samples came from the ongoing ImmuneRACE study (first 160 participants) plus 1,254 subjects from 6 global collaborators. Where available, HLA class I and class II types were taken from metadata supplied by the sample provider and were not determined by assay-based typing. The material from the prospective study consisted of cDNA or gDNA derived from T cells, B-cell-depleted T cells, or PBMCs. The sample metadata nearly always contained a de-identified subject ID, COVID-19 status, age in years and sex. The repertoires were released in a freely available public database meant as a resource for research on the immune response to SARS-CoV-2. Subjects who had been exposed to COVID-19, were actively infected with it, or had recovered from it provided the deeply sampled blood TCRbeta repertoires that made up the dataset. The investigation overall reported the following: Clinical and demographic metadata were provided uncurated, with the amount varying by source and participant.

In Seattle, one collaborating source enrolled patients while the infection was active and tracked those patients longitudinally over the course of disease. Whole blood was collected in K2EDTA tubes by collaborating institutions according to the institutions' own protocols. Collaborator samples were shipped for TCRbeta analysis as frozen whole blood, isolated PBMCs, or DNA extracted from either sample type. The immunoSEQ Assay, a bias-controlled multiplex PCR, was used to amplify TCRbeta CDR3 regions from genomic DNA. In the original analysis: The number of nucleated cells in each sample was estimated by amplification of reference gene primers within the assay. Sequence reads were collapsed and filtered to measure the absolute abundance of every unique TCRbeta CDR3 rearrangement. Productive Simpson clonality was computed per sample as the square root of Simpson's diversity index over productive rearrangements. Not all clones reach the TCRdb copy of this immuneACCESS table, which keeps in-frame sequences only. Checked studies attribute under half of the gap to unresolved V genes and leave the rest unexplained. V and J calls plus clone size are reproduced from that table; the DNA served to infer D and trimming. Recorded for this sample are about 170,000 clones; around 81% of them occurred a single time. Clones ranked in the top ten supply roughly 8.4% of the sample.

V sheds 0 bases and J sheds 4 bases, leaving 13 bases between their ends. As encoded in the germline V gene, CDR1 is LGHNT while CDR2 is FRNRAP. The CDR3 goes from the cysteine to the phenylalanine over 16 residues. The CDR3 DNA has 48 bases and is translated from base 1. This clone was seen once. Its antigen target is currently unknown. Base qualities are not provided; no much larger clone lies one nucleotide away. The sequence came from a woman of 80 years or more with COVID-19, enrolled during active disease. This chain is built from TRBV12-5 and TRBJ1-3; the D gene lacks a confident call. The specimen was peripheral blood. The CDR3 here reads CASGLVSTGIGNTIYF. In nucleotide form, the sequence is TGTGCTAGTGGTTTGGTCTCTACGGGAATCGGAAACACCATATATTTT.